The 21 T cell receptor beta chains below were found in one sample sequenced in a study of blood T cell repertoires in COVID-19 (dated by TCRdb to about 2020). Libraries were made using the immunoSEQ multiplex PCR assay. TCRdb took this table from immuneACCESS and kept in-frame rearrangements with V and J called. Such tables lack part of the clones; where checked against another copy, unresolved V genes explain under half of the gap, and the rest is unexplained. This sample has 380,000 or so clones in its table, and roughly 86% of those were observed once. The ten largest clones represent about 1.2% of the sample. The source material was peripheral blood. The receptors come from a human donor with acute or convalescent COVID-19. The donor label of this sample is uncertain.

The rearrangement uses TRBV6-6 and TRBJ1-2, with D unresolved. The CDR3 length is 12 residues. Trimming left V 0 bases short and J 8 bases short, with 7 bases between. The V gene's germline CDR1 is MNHNY and CDR2 SVGAGI (reference sequence). CDR3 sequence (DNA): TGTGCCAGCAGTTACTCCGAGATAGGCTACACCTTC. Protein sequence: CASSYSEIGYTF.

This rearrangement joins TRBV5-1 to TRBJ1-1, with D unclear. The CDR3 has 15 residues. Germline values: CDR1 SGHRS, CDR2 YFSETQ. Trimming took 0 bases from V and 2 from J, leaving 11 bases between them. In DNA form, the CDR3 reads TGCGCCAGCAGCTTGGAGTCCGAGATCAACACTGAAGCTTTCTTT. It is translated as CASSLESEINTEAFF. Filled out from reference TRBV5-1 and TRBJ1-1, the complete variable domain reads KAGVTQTPRYLIKTRGQQVTLSCSPISGHRSVSWYQQTPGQGLQFLFEYFSETQRNKGNFPGRFSGRQFSNSRSEMNVSTLELGDSALYLCASSLESEINTEAFFGQGTRLTVV.

The V and J genes are TRBV6-5 and TRBJ1-2, with D possibly TRBD1 on 5 matching bases. Trimming took 2 bases from V and 5 from J, leaving 15 bases between them. The CDR3 consists of 15 residues. CDR1 is MNHEY, CDR2 SVGAGI, per germline. CDR3 bases: TGTGCCAGCAGTTACGGTGCGGGGGTTAGATATGGCTACACCTTC. Its translation: CASSYGAGVRYGYTF.

Details on this clone: Other nucleotide sequences in the sample specify the same CDR3. This rearrangement joins TRBV6-5 to TRBJ1-1, with 9 positions matching TRBD1. Germline CDR1 is MNHEY and CDR2 is SVGAGI. The CDR3 runs 14 residues. Unmatched junction bases numbered 4, after V lost 6 bases and J lost 2 bases. CDR3 nucleotides: TGTGCCAGCAGCCTGACAGGGGGAAACACTGAAGCTTTCTTT. It yields the protein CASSLTGGNTEAFF.

The V call is TRBV30, the J call TRBJ1-5; 8 positions match TRBD1. Germline loops: CDR1 GTSNPN, CDR2 SVGIG (reference sequence). The junction had 4 bases not matched to a gene; V was cut back by 5 bases and J by 1 base. The CDR3 runs to 14 residues. This CDR3 reads CAWSDRVSNQPQHF. The CDR3 coding sequence is TGTGCCTGGTCGGACAGGGTCAGCAATCAGCCCCAGCATTTT.

Remarks on this clone: Other DNA sequences in this specimen translate into the identical CDR3. V is TRBV4-1 and J is TRBJ1-2; tentatively, D is TRBD1 (6 bases). The germline gives CDR1 MGHRA, CDR2 YSYEKL. Trimming left V 3 bases short and J 3 bases short, with 11 bases between. This CDR3 has 14 residues. For the CDR3, the DNA is TGCGCCAGCAGCCAGGGGGCGCGGGACTATGGCTACACCTTC. Translated: CASSQGARDYGYTF.

The chain uses TRBV19 and TRBJ2-2, with D unclear. The germline V and J ends were trimmed by 2 bases and 5 bases, with 6 bases remaining between them. This CDR3 is built from 13 residues. Germline V gene data show CDR1 as LNHDA and CDR2 as SQIVND (reference sequence). In DNA form, the CDR3 reads TGTGCCAGTAGTATACAGGTGACCGGGGAGCTGTTTTTT. Its translation is CASSIQVTGELFF.

The chain links TRBV6-6 to TRBJ1-1, with D maybe TRBD1 (6 bases). The germline V and J ends were trimmed by 2 bases and 5 bases, with 15 bases remaining between them. The CDR3 runs to 15 residues. The germline gives CDR1 MNHNY, CDR2 SVGAGI (reference sequence). CDR3 in amino acids: CASSYRRGAQTEAFF. The CDR3 DNA follows: TGTGCCAGCAGTTACCGACGGGGGGCGCAAACTGAAGCTTTCTTT.

In this sample, this clone turned up once. This chain connects TRBV6-5 to TRBJ1-1; TRBD1 matches at 9 bases. V lost 6 bases, J lost 4 bases, and 9 bases stayed unmatched. Germline CDR1 and CDR2: MNHEY and SVGAGI. The CDR3 has 15 residues. The CDR3 DNA reads TGTGCCAGCAGCGGGAACAGGGGGCCTGGCACTGAAGCTTTCTTT. Translated: CASSGNRGPGTEAFF.

CDR3: CASSPSATNEKLFF. Here the CDR3 DNA reads TGTGCCAGCAGTCCGAGTGCAACTAATGAAAAACTGTTTTTT. The chain recombines TRBV9 with TRBJ1-4; no clear D. Germline CDR1 reads SGDLS; CDR2 reads YYNGEE. This CDR3 contains 14 residues. V lost 5 bases and J 0 bases, leaving 8 bases between the germline ends. The whole variable domain, filled in from reference TRBV9 and TRBJ1-4, reads DSGVTQTPKHLITATGQRVTLRCSPRSGDLSVYWYQQSLDQGLQFLIQYYNGEERAKGNILERFSAQQFPDLHSELNLSSLELGDSALYFCASSPSATNEKLFFGSGTQLSVL.

This chain uses TRBV9 with TRBJ1-6; weak D call: TRBD1 (6 bases). Germline loops: CDR1 SGDLS, CDR2 YYNGEE. This CDR3 spans 13 amino acids. V lost 3 bases, J lost 8 bases, and 9 bases lay in between. DNA for the CDR3: TGTGCCAGCAGCGGGACAGCGGATTCACCCCTCCACTTT. Amino acids: CASSGTADSPLHF.

The V gene is TRBV28, the J gene TRBJ2-2; 11 positions match TRBD2. Trimming took 10 bases from V and 9 from J; bases not matched to a gene: 13. Germline lookup yields CDR1 MDHEN and CDR2 SYDVKM. The CDR3 length is 15 residues. The CDR3 DNA follows: TGTGCCATACCCGGGACTAGCGGCGGCAGGAGGGAGCTGTTTTTT. Translation: CAIPGTSGGRRELFF.

V usage is TRBV20-1 and J usage is TRBJ1-1; 7 bases line up with TRBD1. The V and J ends lost 4 bases and 9 bases, in that order; junction bases with no gene match: 5. The CDR3 runs to 11 residues. Germline V gives CDR1 DFQATT, CDR2 SNEGSKA (reference sequence). CDR3 protein: CSATDRRQAFF. Here the CDR3 DNA reads TGCAGTGCTACGGACAGGCGCCAAGCTTTCTTT.

The chain carries TRBV19 and TRBJ2-2, with D unresolved. Looked up from germline, CDR1 is LNHDA and CDR2 is SQIVND (reference sequence). The CDR3 length is 16 residues. V was cut by 7 bases and J by 0 bases, with 15 bases left in between. The DNA of the CDR3 is TGTGCCAGTATCGCAGGCCGCTCATCGAACACCGGGGAGCTGTTTTTT. Translation: CASIAGRSSNTGELFF.

The gene calls are TRBV19 and TRBJ1-1, with D possibly being TRBD1 (5 bases). Germline CDR1 LNHDA, CDR2 SQIVND (reference sequence). V lost 7 bases, J lost 5 bases, and 14 bases lay in between. The CDR3 extends over 13 amino acids. CDR3 sequence: CASTAGEWTEAFF. DNA of the CDR3: TGTGCCAGTACGGCGGGGGAGTGGACTGAAGCTTTCTTT.

On this clone: The junction and the germline gene differ at one end; a read error may be behind it. CDR3 loop: CASRSQQGALSF. Written as DNA, the CDR3 is TGTGCCAGCAGGTCTCAACAGGGGGCTCTTTCCTTT. The chain is built from TRBV28 and TRBJ1-1; TRBD1 agrees at 9 bases. Germline CDR1 reads MDHEN; CDR2 reads SYDVKM. The CDR3 is made up of 12 amino acids.

The CDR3 loop is CASRGGVRTDTQYF. CDR3 coding DNA: TGTGCCAGCAGAGGCGGGGTACGCACAGATACGCAGTATTTT. V usage is TRBV2 and J usage is TRBJ2-3, with a weak D call TRBD2 (6 bases). The CDR3 spans 14 residues. V was cut by 6 bases and J by 1 base, with 11 bases left in between. Germline CDR1 reads SNHLY; CDR2 reads FYNNEI.

J is TRBJ1-6 and V is TRBV7-9, with TRBD1 as a possible D gene (5 bases). Trimming pared 3 bases from V and 2 bases from J, leaving 14 bases between. This CDR3 is built from 17 residues. Germline V CDR1 and CDR2: SEHNR, FQNEAQ (reference sequence). CDR3: CASSLLGTGPYNSPLHF. DNA of the CDR3: TGTGCCAGCAGCTTGCTAGGAACAGGACCCTATAATTCACCCCTCCACTTT.

The chain combines TRBV3-1 (or the pseudogene TRBV3-2) with TRBJ2-3; no firm D call. The germline V gene has CDR1 LGHDT and CDR2 YNNKEL (reference sequence). The CDR3 covers 15 residues. V was clipped by 4 bases and J by 2 bases, with 13 bases between them. In DNA, the CDR3 is TGTGCCAGCAGCCCCCTACTCGCCCCCACAGATACGCAGTATTTT. It encodes CASSPLLAPTDTQYF.

V gene TRBV19 combines with J gene TRBJ2-5, with 9 nucleotides matching TRBD1. This CDR3 has 15 residues. The V segment lost 5 bases and the J segment 4 bases; nucleotides outside the gene matches: 8. Germline V gene sequence: CDR1 LNHDA, CDR2 SQIVND (reference sequence). CDR3 DNA sequence: TGTGCCAGTAGTCAAGTCACAGGGGGCCGAGAGACCCAGTACTTC. It specifies CASSQVTGGRETQYF. The full variable domain, with the rest looked up from reference TRBV19 and TRBJ2-5, is DGGITQSPKYLFRKEGQNVTLSCEQNLNHDAMYWYRQDPGQGLRLIYYSQIVNDFQKGDIAEGYSVSREKKESFPLTVTSAQKNPTAFYLCASSQVTGGRETQYFGPGTRLLVL.

The chain couples TRBV5-5 to TRBJ1-2; D is perhaps TRBD1 (6 bases). The CDR3 length is 14 residues. The ends were cut back, 0 bases at V and 4 bases at J, with 10 bases in the middle. The germline gives CDR1 SGHKS, CDR2 YYEKEE (reference sequence). This CDR3 is CASSLESGVYGYTF. The CDR3 DNA sequence: TGTGCCAGCAGCTTGGAGTCAGGGGTCTATGGCTACACCTTC.